Below, 9 T cell receptor beta chains from the same sample are listed, as sequenced in a study of technical replicates of blood from a few donors. Clones were read by immunoSEQ multiplex PCR, and TCRdb kept only the in-frame ones, dropping some. The sample holds some 74,000 clones, roughly 90% seen once. Sequenced material: T cells isolated from PBMCs. The receptors were gathered from a human donor in good health.

This clone was seen once. This sequence joins TRBV28 and TRBJ2-3, with TRBD2 matching over 9 bases. There are 16 residues in the CDR3. Per germline, CDR1 MDHEN and CDR2 SYDVKM. V shed 6 bases and J 2 bases; nucleotides not matched to a gene: 9. The CDR3 spells CASRLGGGVHTDTQYF. CDR3 nucleotide sequence: TGTGCCAGCAGACTGGGCGGGGGGGTTCACACAGATACGCAGTATTTT.

The rearrangement uses TRBV2 and TRBJ2-7, with D tentatively TRBD1 (6 bases). Germline V CDR1 and CDR2: SNHLY, FYNNEI. Between the trimmed V and J ends, which lost 2 bases and 4 bases, there was a span of 12 bases. The CDR3 consists of 14 residues. Here the CDR3 reads CASSESTGKYEQYF. The CDR3 DNA follows: TGTGCCAGCAGTGAAAGTACAGGGAAGTACGAGCAGTACTTC. Full variable domain (rest looked up from reference TRBV2 and TRBJ2-7): EPEVTQTPSHQVTQMGQEVILRCVPISNHLYFYWYRQILGQKVEFLVSFYNNEISEKSEIFDDQFSVERPDGSNFTLKIRSTKLEDSAMYFCASSESTGKYEQYFGPGTRLTVT.

This chain joins TRBV11-3 and TRBJ1-1, with D maybe TRBD1 (6 bases). Germline V gives CDR1 SGHNT, CDR2 YENEEA. The CDR3 runs to 15 residues. Trimming took off 3 bases at V and 0 bases at J, with 11 bases between the two ends. The CDR3 loop is CASSLGDTLNTEAFF. CDR3 nucleotide sequence: TGTGCCAGCAGCTTGGGGGACACCTTGAACACTGAAGCTTTCTTT.

This clone was seen a handful of times. The chain employs TRBV28 and TRBJ1-1, with D maybe TRBD1 (5 bases). Germline CDR1 reads MDHEN; CDR2 reads SYDVKM. Trimming stripped 5 bases from V and 2 bases from J, with 12 bases between. This CDR3 has 14 residues. CDR3 coding DNA: TGTGCCAGCAGTGCGTCGGGACTCAACACTGAAGCTTTCTTT. Translating gives CASSASGLNTEAFF.

This chain connects TRBV29-1 to TRBJ2-3; 8 bases are shared with TRBD2. The CDR3 has 13 amino acids. The V and J ends lost 4 bases and 3 bases, in that order; junction bases with no gene match: 3. Looked up from germline, CDR1 is SQVTM and CDR2 is ANQGSEA. CDR3 residues: CSVAGTRTDTQYF. The CDR3 nucleotides read TGCAGCGTTGCCGGGACTAGAACAGATACGCAGTATTTT.

The chain links TRBV5-1 to TRBJ2-5, with 9 bases aligning to TRBD1. Losses at the gene ends were 0 bases for V and 4 bases for J; bases not matched to a gene: 10. Germline assignment: CDR1 SGHRS and CDR2 YFSETQ. The CDR3 is 17 residues long. The CDR3: CASSLEGDRAGRETQYF. The CDR3 region has the DNA TGCGCCAGCAGCTTGGAAGGGGACAGGGCCGGGAGAGAGACCCAGTACTTC.

The chain uses TRBV18 and TRBJ1-1, with D hard to call. Trimming removed 0 bases at V and 1 base at J, with 9 bases between. This CDR3 spans 15 amino acids. The germline V gene encodes CDR1 KGHSH and CDR2 LQKENI. The CDR3 spells CASSPPRHPNTEAFF. The CDR3 DNA is TGTGCCAGCTCACCACCGAGACACCCGAACACTGAAGCTTTCTTT.

This chain links TRBV9 with TRBJ2-7, with TRBD1 matching 9 bases. Trimming at V came to 4 bases and at J to 2 bases, leaving 7 bases not matched to a gene. CDR1 is SGDLS, CDR2 YYNGEE, per germline. CDR3 length: 15 residues. CDR3 in DNA: TGTGCCAGCAGCCCACAGGGGGCGCCAACCTACGAGCAGTACTTC. It specifies CASSPQGAPTYEQYF.

The chain employs TRBV18 and TRBJ2-7; 8 bases fit TRBD2. With 5 bases clipped from V and 3 bases from J, the junction kept 9 bases outside the gene matches. This CDR3 spans 15 amino acids. Germline assignment: CDR1 KGHSH and CDR2 LQKENI. CDR3 coding DNA: TGTGCCAGCTCAGCCCAAGCGGGAGCGAACTACGAGCAGTACTTC. This codes for CASSAQAGANYEQYF.